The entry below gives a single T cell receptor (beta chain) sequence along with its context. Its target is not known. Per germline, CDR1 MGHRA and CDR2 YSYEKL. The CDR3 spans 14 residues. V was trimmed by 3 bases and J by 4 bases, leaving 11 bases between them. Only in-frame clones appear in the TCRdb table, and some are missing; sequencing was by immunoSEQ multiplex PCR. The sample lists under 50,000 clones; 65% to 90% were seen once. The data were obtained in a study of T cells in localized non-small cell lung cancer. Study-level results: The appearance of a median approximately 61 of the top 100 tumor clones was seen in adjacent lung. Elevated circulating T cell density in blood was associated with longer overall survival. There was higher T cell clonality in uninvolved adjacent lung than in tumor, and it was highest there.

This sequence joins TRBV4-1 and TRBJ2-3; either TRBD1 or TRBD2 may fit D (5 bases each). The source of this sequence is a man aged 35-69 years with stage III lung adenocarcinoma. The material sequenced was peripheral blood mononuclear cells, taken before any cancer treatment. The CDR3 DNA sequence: TGCGCCAGCAGCCAGTGGGACGGGGCAGATACGCAGTATTTT. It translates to CASSQWDGADTQYF.